This T cell receptor (beta chain) was retrieved from a study of blood T cell repertoires in COVID-19. Study summary: Both acute and convalescent COVID-19 samples were obtained from the United States, Italy and Spain.

Only in-frame clones appear in the TCRdb table, and some are missing; sequencing was by immunoSEQ multiplex PCR. The profile covers roughly 160,000 clones, with less than 85% appearing a single time and about 10% taken by the ten largest. The CDR3 sequence is 15 residues long. Deletions cut 8 bases from V and 10 bases from J, with 21 bases between. Germline V CDR1 and CDR2: LNHDA, SQIVND (reference sequence). The clonotype comes from a woman aged 80 or over with active or convalescent COVID-19. J is TRBJ1-6 and V is TRBV19; D perhaps matches TRBD1 (6 bases). The specimen was peripheral blood. CDR3 bases: TGTGCCAGTGGGAAGGGGGGGCCTCTGAGGTCACCCCTCCACTTT. Its protein is CASGKGGPLRSPLHF.